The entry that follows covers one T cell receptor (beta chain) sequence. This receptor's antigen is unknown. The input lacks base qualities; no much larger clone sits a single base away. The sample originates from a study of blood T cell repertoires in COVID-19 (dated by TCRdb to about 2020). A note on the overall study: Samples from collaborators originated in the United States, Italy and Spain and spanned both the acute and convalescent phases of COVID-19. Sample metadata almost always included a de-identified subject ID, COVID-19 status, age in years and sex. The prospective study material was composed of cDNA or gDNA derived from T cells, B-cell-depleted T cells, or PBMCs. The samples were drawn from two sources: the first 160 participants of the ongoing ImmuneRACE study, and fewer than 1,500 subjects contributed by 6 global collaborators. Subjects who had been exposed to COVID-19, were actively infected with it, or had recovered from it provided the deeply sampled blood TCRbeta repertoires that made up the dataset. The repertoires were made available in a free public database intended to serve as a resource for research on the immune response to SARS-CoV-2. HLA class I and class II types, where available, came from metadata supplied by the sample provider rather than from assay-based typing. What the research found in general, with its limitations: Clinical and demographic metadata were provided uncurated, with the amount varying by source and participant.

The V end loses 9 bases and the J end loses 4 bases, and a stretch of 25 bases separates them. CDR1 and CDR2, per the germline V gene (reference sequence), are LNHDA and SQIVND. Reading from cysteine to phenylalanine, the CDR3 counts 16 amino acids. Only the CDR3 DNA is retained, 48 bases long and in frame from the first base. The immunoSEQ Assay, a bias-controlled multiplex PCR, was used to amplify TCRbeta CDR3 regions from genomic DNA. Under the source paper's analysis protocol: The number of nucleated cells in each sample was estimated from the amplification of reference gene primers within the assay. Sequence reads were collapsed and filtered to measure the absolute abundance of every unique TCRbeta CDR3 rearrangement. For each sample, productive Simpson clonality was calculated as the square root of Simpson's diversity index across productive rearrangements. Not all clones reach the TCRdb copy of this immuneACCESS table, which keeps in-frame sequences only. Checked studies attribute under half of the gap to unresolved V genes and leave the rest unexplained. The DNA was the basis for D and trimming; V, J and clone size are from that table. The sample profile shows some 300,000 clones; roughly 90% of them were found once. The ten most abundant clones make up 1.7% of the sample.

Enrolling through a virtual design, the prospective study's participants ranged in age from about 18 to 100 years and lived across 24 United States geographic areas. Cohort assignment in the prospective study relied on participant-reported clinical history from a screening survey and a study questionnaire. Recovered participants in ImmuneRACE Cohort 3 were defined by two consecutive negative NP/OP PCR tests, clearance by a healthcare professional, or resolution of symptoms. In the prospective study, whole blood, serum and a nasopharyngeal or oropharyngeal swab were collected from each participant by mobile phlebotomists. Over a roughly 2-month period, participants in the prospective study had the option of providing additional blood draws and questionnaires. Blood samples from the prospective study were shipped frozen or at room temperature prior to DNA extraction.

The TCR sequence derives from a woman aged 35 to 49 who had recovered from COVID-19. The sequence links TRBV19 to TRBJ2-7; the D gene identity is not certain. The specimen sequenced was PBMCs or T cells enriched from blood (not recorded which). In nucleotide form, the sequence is TGTGCCAGCCTATTGGGCAGACCAATAATTTCGTACGAGCAGTACTTC. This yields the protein CASLLGRPIISYEQYF.